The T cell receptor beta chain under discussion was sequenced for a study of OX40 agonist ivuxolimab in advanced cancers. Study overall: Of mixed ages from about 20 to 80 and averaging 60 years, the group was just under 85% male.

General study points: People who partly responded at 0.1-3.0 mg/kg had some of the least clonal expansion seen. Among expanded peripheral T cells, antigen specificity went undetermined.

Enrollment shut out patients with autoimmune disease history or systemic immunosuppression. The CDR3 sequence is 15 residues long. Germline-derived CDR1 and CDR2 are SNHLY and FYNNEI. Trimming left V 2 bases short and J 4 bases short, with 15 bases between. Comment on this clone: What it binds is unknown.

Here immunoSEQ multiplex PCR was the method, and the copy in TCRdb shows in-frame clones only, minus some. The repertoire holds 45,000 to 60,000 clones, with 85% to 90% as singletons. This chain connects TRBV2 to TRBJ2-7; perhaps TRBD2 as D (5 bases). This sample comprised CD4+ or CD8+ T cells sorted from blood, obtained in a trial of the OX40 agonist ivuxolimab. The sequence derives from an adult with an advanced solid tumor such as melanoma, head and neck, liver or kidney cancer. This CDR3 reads CASSELGRRGYEQYF. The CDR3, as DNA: TGTGCCAGCAGTGAATTGGGTCGACGCGGGTACGAGCAGTACTTC.